This TCR beta chain comes out of a study of cytomegalovirus exposure and HLA in healthy donors. Study-wide results and caveats: A prior analysis recorded that most TCR beta V segments were productive about 87% or about 30% of the time. Later findings reportedly placed an Asian-associated ancestry cluster below the approximately 670-donor mean for N-insertions.

This CDR3 is 14 amino acids long. Germline V gene sequence: CDR1 MNHEY, CDR2 SMNVEV (reference sequence). Primers: 60 Vbeta forward and 13 Jbeta reverse. Authors' methods: In a later analysis, around 10 million of 75 million to 90 million unique beta chains occurred in at least two donors. Clones were sequenced by immunoSEQ multiplex PCR, and TCRdb holds only the in-frame ones, with some missing. The V and J calls and the clone size are those of that table, but D and trimming were determined from the DNA. The data show fewer than 200,000 clones, 71% seen once. A few counts support this clone. Its target is unknown. Other DNA variants within this sample encode the same CDR3.

The chain joins TRBV27 to TRBJ2-5; D ambiguous. The J call may be incorrect, as the DNA end agrees better with TRBJ2-7. What was sequenced was PBMCs. This TCR derives from a woman younger than 45 in good health and CMV-seronegative. The CDR3 nucleotides are TGTGCCAGCAGTTTAACCAGGAATCCCTACGAGCAGTACTTC. It specifies CASSLTRNPYEQYF.